This T cell receptor beta chain stems from a study of Tregs in tolerant kidney transplant recipients. Findings of the study overall: Biological reproducibility was not directly addressed, but technical replication error appeared minimal. Donor-specific Treg expansion exceeded global Treg expansion in tolerant patients, suggesting antigen drive. The most relevant donor-specific Treg TCRbeta repertoire apparently came from expansion with activated donor B cells.

With 1 base clipped from V and 4 bases from J, the junction kept 7 bases outside the gene matches. This CDR3 has 15 residues. Germline CDR1 and CDR2: SQVTM and ANQGSEA. In the case of this clone: Antigen specificity is unknown.

Recipients received nonmyeloablative bone marrow transplants from related graft donors, with transient mixed chimerism. Thawed PBMCs were FACS-sorted into unstimulated CD4+CD25+CD127- regulatory T cells, CD4+CD25- non-regulatory cells, CD4 and CD8 cells. Profiled with immunoSEQ multiplex PCR; TCRdb holds only in-frame clones, not every one. The table has roughly 86,000 clones, roughly 93% seen once. This receptor was obtained from a human patient who received a combined kidney and bone marrow transplant. Some T cells may trace back to the graft donor. The material was CD4+ T cells from blood (PBMCs), obtained 12 months after the transplant. The chain is built from TRBV29-1 and TRBJ2-3; 8 bases fit TRBD2. In DNA form, the CDR3 reads TGCAGCGTTGAAGGGGGGCGGGGGGACTCAGATACGCAGTATTTT. It is translated as CSVEGGRGDSDTQYF.